This T cell receptor (beta chain) was identified during a study of blood T cell repertoires in COVID-19. Turning to the study itself: Both acute and convalescent COVID-19 samples were obtained from the United States, Italy and Spain. PBMCs, B-cell-depleted T cells, or T cells provided the cDNA or gDNA that made up the material.

Germline assignment: CDR1 MNHEY and CDR2 SMNVEV (reference sequence). The length of the CDR3 is 17 residues. V gave up 5 bases and J gave up 2 bases, with 20 bases separating them. The assay was immunoSEQ multiplex PCR, and TCRdb's table has in-frame clones only and misses some. The sample contains 150,000 to 200,000 clones, roughly nine tenths of which appear only once. This sequence originates from a woman between 65 and 79 years old with acute or convalescent COVID-19. The sample taken for sequencing was peripheral blood. V and J are TRBV27 and TRBJ2-3, with D possibly TRBD2 on 6 matching bases. DNA for the CDR3: TGTGCCAGCAGTGCGGGACTGCCGATACTTTCCACAGATACGCAGTATTTT. This encodes CASSAGLPILSTDTQYF.